A selection of T cell receptor beta chains follows, all from one sample in a study of glioma-infiltrating T cells. TCRdb processed the multiplex PCR reads anew with MiXCR; each CDR3 protein has one entry. In the table there are fewer than 90,000 distinct CDR3 sequences, around 23% of which are singletons. Input material: glioma tissue, nonneoplastic brain tissue, or PBMCs (not recorded which). The receptors come from a human donor with low-grade glioma or glioblastoma, undergoing nonglioma brain surgery, or in good health (not recorded which). CDR3s leave out the opening cysteine and the closing phenylalanine or tryptophan. The order of the fields is J gene, D gene, V gene, CDR3 protein. D genes are given only for firm matches.

TRBJ2-1	TRBD1	TRBV20-1	SARAGGGVANEQF
TRBJ1-2	NA	TRBV7-9	ASSFSTVNYGYT
TRBJ2-1	NA	TRBV20-1	SATRNNEQF
TRBJ1-1	NA	TRBV6-2/TRBV6-3	ASTSCRGVRDSTEAF
TRBJ2-7	NA	TRBV19	TSSIAGRGPRSEQY
TRBJ2-2	TRBD2	TRBV10-2	ASSEPPTSGGPTGELF
TRBJ1-2	TRBD1	TRBV19	ASRVHPGQGMYYT
TRBJ2-1	TRBD2	TRBV2	ASNRRQASGRGDEQF
TRBJ1-6	NA	TRBV20-1	SAKDWRSSYNSPLH
TRBJ1-2	TRBD1	TRBV19	ASNDRDYGYT
TRBJ2-5	TRBD1	TRBV7-6	ASSPYRDSQETQY
TRBJ2-7	TRBD1	TRBV2	ASLLTGPSYEQY
TRBJ2-3	TRBD2	TRBV5-4	ASSGREGPGTDTQY
TRBJ2-7	TRBD2	TRBV27	ASSLSGGTRSSYEQY
TRBJ2-3	NA	TRBV3-1	ASSQGTGFRY
TRBJ2-7	NA	TRBV7-7	ASSIYLCSVGGSGPEQY
TRBJ2-1	TRBD1	TRBV19	ASSPPGTGLSNEQF
TRBJ2-1	NA	TRBV20-1	SATLNEQF
TRBJ1-5	TRBD1	TRBV29-1	SVGTGRLGPQH
TRBJ2-1	NA	TRBV5-4	ASSQDSYNEQF
TRBJ1-2	NA	TRBV15	ATSRVMTALSDGYT
TRBJ2-1	TRBD2	TRBV6-1	ASKPLGGRSNEQF
TRBJ2-5	TRBD1	TRBV11-2	ASSLQGGTQY
TRBJ2-3	TRBD2	TRBV5-1	ASSLGLAGRNTQY
TRBJ2-1	NA	TRBV5-4	ASSFGPLQNNEQF
TRBJ2-7	NA	TRBV27	ARSSPPAPYGQY
TRBJ1-5	NA	TRBV6-1	ASSLLLGGPNQPQH
TRBJ1-2	TRBD1	TRBV5-5	ASGLEGQGLHGYT
TRBJ1-6	NA	TRBV7-4	ASSLVADLGYNSPLH
TRBJ2-1	TRBD2	TRBV6-1	ASRGGGLVSYNEQF
TRBJ2-1	TRBD1	TRBV6-2/TRBV6-3	ASRRTGKNEQF
TRBJ2-1	TRBD2	TRBV19	ATGTRLYNEQF
TRBJ1-2	TRBD1	TRBV6-1	ASSLTGENYGYT
TRBJ1-5	TRBD1	TRBV2	ASSWTGFKHQPQH
TRBJ2-4	TRBD2	TRBV7-2	ASSFGGSGENIQY
TRBJ1-4	NA	TRBV20-1	SAIKWAGNEKLF
TRBJ2-5	NA	TRBV2	ANSGVPATQY
TRBJ2-1	TRBD2	TRBV6-1	ASSSLRTSGSYNEQF
TRBJ1-6	TRBD1	TRBV4-1	ASSQQTGWNSPLH
TRBJ1-2	NA	TRBV3-1	ASSHRGFNYGYT
TRBJ1-1	TRBD1	TRBV14	ASSLAGGRAF